These 17 T cell receptor beta chains were all obtained from the same sample, sequenced in a study of T cell responses to AZD1222 COVID-19 vaccine. Clones were read by immunoSEQ multiplex PCR, and TCRdb kept only the in-frame ones, dropping some. The sample records 60,000 to 75,000 clones, 89% being singletons. The sequenced sample was peripheral blood, obtained 28 days after the second AZD1222 dose. The receptor source for this set is an adult who received the AZD1222 COVID-19 vaccine.

The rearrangement joins TRBV5-1 to TRBJ2-7; D is perhaps TRBD2 (6 bases). CDR1 and CDR2 (germline): SGHRS, YFSETQ. The V and J ends lost 0 bases and 6 bases respectively, with 10 bases between them. The CDR3 consists of 13 residues. In DNA, the CDR3 is TGCGCCAGCAGCTTGGGTGGAGGGCCCGAGCAGTACTTC. Translation gives CASSLGGGPEQYF.

The chain employs TRBV19 and TRBJ1-1, with 7 bases matching TRBD1. Germline CDR1 is LNHDA and CDR2 is SQIVND (reference sequence). V lost 5 bases and J lost 0; bases outside the gene matches: 3. CDR3 length equals 14 residues. CDR3 in DNA: TGTGCCAGTAGTCAGGGGACAGTGAACACTGAAGCTTTCTTT. It codes for CASSQGTVNTEAFF. The full variable domain, in which reference TRBV19 and TRBJ1-1 provide the parts outside the CDR3, is DGGITQSPKYLFRKEGQNVTLSCEQNLNHDAMYWYRQDPGQGLRLIYYSQIVNDFQKGDIAEGYSVSREKKESFPLTVTSAQKNPTAFYLCASSQGTVNTEAFFGQGTRLTVV.

The chain recombines TRBV9 with TRBJ2-7, with TRBD1 identical over 7 bases. This CDR3 region has 13 residues. Germline V gene sequence: CDR1 SGDLS, CDR2 YYNGEE. The trim removed 3 bases at V and 5 bases at J, leaving 5 bases unmatched. The CDR3 reads CASSETGTNEQYF. The CDR3 coding sequence is TGTGCCAGCAGCGAGACAGGGACGAACGAGCAGTACTTC.

The chain is built from TRBV5-4 and TRBJ2-3; no reliable D call. This CDR3 has 14 amino acids. The germline V gene has CDR1 SGHNT and CDR2 YYREEE (reference sequence). V lost 2 bases to trimming and J lost 1 base, with 8 bases between them. The CDR3 reads CASSLSLRTDTQYF. CDR3 DNA sequence: TGTGCCAGCAGCTTATCACTGCGCACAGATACGCAGTATTTT. Combining the CDR3 with reference TRBV5-4 and TRBJ2-3 gives the whole variable domain ETGVTQSPTHLIKTRGQQVTLRCSSQSGHNTVSWYQQALGQGPQFIFQYYREEENGRGNFPPRFSGLQFPNYSSELNVNALELDDSALYLCASSLSLRTDTQYFGPGTRLTVL.

The chain is built from TRBV7-2 and TRBJ1-2; 9 bases fit TRBD1. The V segment lost 1 base and the J segment 5 bases; nucleotides outside the gene matches: 2. Germline V gene data show CDR1 as SGHTA and CDR2 as FQGNSA. The CDR3 is 14 amino acids. DNA for the CDR3: TGTGCCAGCAGCTTAGAACAGGGGGCATATGGCTACACCTTC. It yields the protein CASSLEQGAYGYTF.

This clone was counted between two and nine times. This chain uses TRBV7-3 with TRBJ2-5, with 8 nucleotides matching TRBD2. The CDR3 has 13 amino acids. Germline CDR1 and CDR2: SGHTA and FQGTGA. The junction had 0 bases not matched to a gene; V was cut back by 3 bases and J by 3 bases. The CDR3 nucleotides are TGTGCCAGCAGCTTTAGCGGGGAAGAGACCCAGTACTTC. It codes for CASSFSGEETQYF.

V usage is TRBV2 and J usage is TRBJ1-2, with D tentatively TRBD1 (5 bases). Trimming took 0 bases from V and 4 from J, leaving 21 bases between them. CDR1 and CDR2 (germline): SNHLY, FYNNEI. This CDR3 spans 18 amino acids. DNA of the CDR3: TGTGCCAGCAGTGAAGCGCCGTGGAAACCCGGAGGGGTCTATGGCTACACCTTC. Translated, it gives CASSEAPWKPGGVYGYTF.

J is TRBJ1-1 and V is TRBV11-3, with D unresolved. The V end was cut by 1 base, the J end by 9 bases, with 12 bases between. This CDR3 has 13 amino acids. Germline V gives CDR1 SGHNT, CDR2 YENEEA. The CDR3 nucleotides are TGTGCCAGCAGCTTAGTGGGCACCACACAAGCTTTCTTT. It yields the protein CASSLVGTTQAFF.

Points on this clone: This same CDR3 is encoded by further DNA sequences in the sample. The chain has TRBV28 and TRBJ2-7; D ambiguous. CDR1 and CDR2 (germline): MDHEN, SYDVKM. The CDR3 is 12 amino acids. Trimming left V 7 bases short and J 2 bases short, with 9 bases between. This CDR3 is CASTTSPYEQYF. CDR3 sequence (DNA): TGTGCCAGCACCACGAGCCCCTACGAGCAGTACTTC.

The rearrangement links TRBV27 to TRBJ2-5, with 7 bases identical to TRBD1. J gave up 4 bases and V 4 bases, and 12 bases lay outside the gene matches. This CDR3 region has 16 residues. Looked up from germline, CDR1 is MNHEY and CDR2 is SMNVEV (reference sequence). CDR3 region: CASSSHDYRGGETQYF. Here the CDR3 DNA reads TGTGCCAGCAGTTCCCACGACTACAGGGGCGGAGAGACCCAGTACTTC.

CDR3 DNA sequence: TGTGCCAGTAGCAGGACTAGCGGCCTGTGGGAGACCCAGTACTTC. This translates into CASSRTSGLWETQYF. The rearrangement links TRBV19 to TRBJ2-5; 10 bases fit TRBD2. The length of the CDR3 is 15 residues. Per the germline V gene, CDR1 is LNHDA and CDR2 is SQIVND (reference sequence). J lost 5 bases, V lost 6 bases, and 9 bases had no gene match.

This chain links TRBV7-2 with TRBJ2-5; possibly TRBD1 for D (6 bases). The germline V gene has CDR1 SGHTA and CDR2 FQGNSA. The length of the CDR3 is 16 residues. V was shortened by 5 bases and J by 2 bases, with 18 bases between the two germline ends. CDR3 sequence (DNA): TGTGCCAGCAGCACCCACAGGGTAGGACCGCAAGAGACCCAGTACTTC. The encoded protein is CASSTHRVGPQETQYF.

The rearrangement uses TRBV27 and TRBJ2-1; 11 positions agree with TRBD2. Germline loops: CDR1 MNHEY, CDR2 SMNVEV (reference sequence). The CDR3 is 13 amino acids. V lost 6 bases to trimming and J lost 9 bases; unmatched junction nucleotides: 4. The CDR3 reads CASRLAGVTEQFF. The DNA for the CDR3 is TGTGCCAGCAGACTAGCGGGAGTGACTGAGCAGTTCTTC.

The chain combines TRBV6-5 with TRBJ1-5; 7 positions agree with TRBD1. The CDR3 spans 13 residues. CDR1 is MNHEY and CDR2 is SVGAGI in the germline V gene. The J segment lost 6 bases and the V segment lost 5 bases, leaving 4 bases of the junction unmatched. CDR3 loop: CASSRQGTQPQHF. In nucleotides, the CDR3 is TGTGCCAGCAGTCGACAGGGCACTCAGCCCCAGCATTTT.

This clone has more than one count but fewer than ten. The DNA of the CDR3 is TGTGCCAGCAGCCTGGACAGGGGTGAAAAACTGTTTTTT. Protein sequence: CASSLDRGEKLFF. This chain connects TRBV28 to TRBJ1-4; 9 nucleotides line up with TRBD1. V dropped 6 bases and J dropped 7; count of bases not matched to a gene: 3. Germline V lookup: CDR1 MDHEN, CDR2 SYDVKM. This CDR3 has 13 residues.

The chain combines TRBV24-1 with TRBJ2-7; 11 positions agree with TRBD2. This CDR3 is 13 amino acids long. Germline values: CDR1 KGHDR, CDR2 SFDVKD. V lost 5 bases and J lost 12; bases outside the gene matches: 8. CDR3 coding DNA: TGTGCCACCAGTGGCCCACTAGCGGGAGTGCGGTACTTC. It encodes CATSGPLAGVRYF.

V is TRBV5-1 and J is TRBJ1-2; TRBD1 is a possible D gene (6 bases). V gave up 7 bases and J gave up 8 bases, with 18 bases separating them. Germline CDR1 is SGHRS and CDR2 is YFSETQ. This CDR3 region has 13 residues. The CDR3 protein is CASSLPGGRGYTF. In nucleotides, the CDR3 is TGCGCCAGCTCACTACCTGGGGGGCGAGGCTACACCTTC.